This T cell receptor beta chain was retrieved from a study of control samples from healthy donors and cancer patients. The data were produced by immunoSEQ multiplex PCR, yet TCRdb's version contains in-frame clones alone and is incomplete. Among around 110,000 clones listed, around nine tenths were seen once. The clonotype comes from a woman in her 70s in good health. Sample: blood.

The CDR3 protein is CASSQDPEGHEQFF. The CDR3 nucleotides read TGCGCCAGCAGCCAAGATCCCGAGGGACATGAGCAGTTCTTC. This chain connects TRBV4-3 to TRBJ2-1; either TRBD1 or TRBD2 may fit D (5 bases each). The V gene lost 0 bases and the J gene lost 8 bases, with 11 bases spanning the gap. This CDR3 is 14 amino acids long. Germline V CDR1 and CDR2: LGHNA, YSLEER.